The source of this T cell receptor beta chain is a study of cytomegalovirus exposure and HLA in healthy donors. Study summary: Drawn from HLA-typed donors, approximately 85 million unique TCRs were held in an early data release.

This clone was observed a single time. Its antigen remains unknown. The germline gives CDR1 MDHEN, CDR2 SYDVKM. This CDR3 has 12 amino acids. Trimming removed 3 bases from V and 3 bases from J, with 6 bases in between. Primers included in the PCR were 60 Vbeta and 13 Jbeta primers. The data were produced by immunoSEQ multiplex PCR, yet TCRdb's version contains in-frame clones alone and is incomplete. Among 150,000 or so clones listed, 80% to 85% were seen once. Study-level findings and limits: Many donors shared some public TCRs, even though most TCR sequences were rare. A later analysis associated 15,000 or so TCR beta sequences with HLA alleles at a 0.05 false discovery rate. DRB1 showed the most TCR associations and HLA-C the fewest in a later analysis, as rates varied by HLA locus.

The sequence was obtained from a male donor in good health and CMV-seropositive. V gene TRBV28 combines with J gene TRBJ2-7; D is undetermined. Sample: PBMCs. The CDR3 DNA reads as TGTGCCAGCAGTTTGAACGGCTACGAGCAGTACTTC. It yields the protein CASSLNGYEQYF.